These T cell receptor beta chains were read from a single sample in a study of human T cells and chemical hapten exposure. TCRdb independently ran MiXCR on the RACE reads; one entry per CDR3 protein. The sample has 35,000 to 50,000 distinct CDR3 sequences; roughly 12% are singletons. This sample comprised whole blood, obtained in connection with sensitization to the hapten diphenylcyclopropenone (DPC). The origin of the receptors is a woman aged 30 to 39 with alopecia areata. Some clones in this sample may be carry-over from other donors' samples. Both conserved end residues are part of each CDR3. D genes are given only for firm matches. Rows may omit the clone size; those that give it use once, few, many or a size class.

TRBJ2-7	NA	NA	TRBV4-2	CASSQGISGTPSYEQYF	TGTGCCAGCAGCCAAGGTATCTCCGGGACGCCTTCCTACGAGCAGTACTTC
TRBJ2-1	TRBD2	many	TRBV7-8	CASSSLAGAFNEQFF	TGTGCCAGCAGCTCATTAGCGGGAGCTTTTAATGAGCAGTTCTTC
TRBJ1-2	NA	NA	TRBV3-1	CASSQGDTYGYTF	TGTGCCAGCAGCCAAGGGGACACCTATGGCTACACCTTC
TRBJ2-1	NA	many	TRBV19	CASSIGNIEQFF	TGTGCCAGTAGTATAGGAAATATTGAGCAGTTCTTC
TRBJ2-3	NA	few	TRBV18	CASSQSDVIPSTDTQYF	TGTGCCAGCTCACAATCGGATGTCATCCCTAGCACAGATACGCAGTATTTT
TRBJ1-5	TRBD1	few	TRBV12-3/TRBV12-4	CASSQGTGSYHQPQHF	TGTGCCAGCAGCCAAGGGACAGGGAGTTATCATCAGCCCCAGCATTTT
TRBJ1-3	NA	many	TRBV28	CASSTIAGSGNTIYF	TGTGCCAGCAGTACCATCGCAGGCTCTGGAAACACCATATATTTT
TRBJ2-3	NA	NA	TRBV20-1	CSASWFGRGATDTQYF	TGCAGTGCTAGTTGGTTCGGGCGGGGAGCCACAGATACGCAGTATTTT
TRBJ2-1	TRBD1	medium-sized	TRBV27	CASSWDRANEQFF	TGTGCCAGCAGTTGGGACAGGGCCAATGAGCAGTTCTTC
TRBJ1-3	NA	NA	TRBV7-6	CASSSQSYISGNTIYF	TGTGCCAGCAGCTCCCAGTCCTATATTTCTGGAAACACCATATATTTT
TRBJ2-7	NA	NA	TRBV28	CASSLLPLTSYEQYF	TGTGCCAGCAGTTTACTGCCTCTTACCTCCTACGAGCAGTACTTC
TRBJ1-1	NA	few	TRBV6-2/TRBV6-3	CASSYPLGRDAFF	TGTGCCAGCAGTTACCCTCTGGGACGGGATGCTTTCTTT
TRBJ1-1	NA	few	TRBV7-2	CASSLVGPSRAFF	TGTGCCAGCAGCTTAGTCGGCCCGTCCAGGGCTTTCTTT